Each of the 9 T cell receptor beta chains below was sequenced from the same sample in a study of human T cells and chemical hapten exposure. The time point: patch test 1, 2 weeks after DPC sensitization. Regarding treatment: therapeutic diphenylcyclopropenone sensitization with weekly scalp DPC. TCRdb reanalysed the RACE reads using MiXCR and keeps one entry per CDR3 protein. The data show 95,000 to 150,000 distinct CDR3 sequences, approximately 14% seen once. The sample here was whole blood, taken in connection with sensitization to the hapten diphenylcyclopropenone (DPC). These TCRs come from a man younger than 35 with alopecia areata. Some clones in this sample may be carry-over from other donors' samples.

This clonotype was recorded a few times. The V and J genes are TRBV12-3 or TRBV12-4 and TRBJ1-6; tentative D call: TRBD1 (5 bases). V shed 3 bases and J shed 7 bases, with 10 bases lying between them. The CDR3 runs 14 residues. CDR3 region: CASSFQGQNSPLHF. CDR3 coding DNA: TGTGCCAGCAGTTTTCAGGGCCAAAATTCACCCCTCCACTTT.

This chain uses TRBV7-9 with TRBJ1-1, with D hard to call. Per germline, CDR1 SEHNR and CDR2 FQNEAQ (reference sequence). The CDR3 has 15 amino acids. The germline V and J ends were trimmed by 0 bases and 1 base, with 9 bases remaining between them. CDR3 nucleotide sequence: TGTGCCAGCAGCTTAGCGCGAATTAGGAACACTGAAGCTTTCTTT. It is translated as CASSLARIRNTEAFF.

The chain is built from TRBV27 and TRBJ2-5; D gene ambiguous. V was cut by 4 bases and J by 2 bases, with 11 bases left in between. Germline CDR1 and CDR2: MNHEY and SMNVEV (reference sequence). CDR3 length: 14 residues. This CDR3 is CASSSMAVQETQYF. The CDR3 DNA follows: TGTGCCAGCAGTTCTATGGCGGTACAAGAGACCCAGTACTTC.

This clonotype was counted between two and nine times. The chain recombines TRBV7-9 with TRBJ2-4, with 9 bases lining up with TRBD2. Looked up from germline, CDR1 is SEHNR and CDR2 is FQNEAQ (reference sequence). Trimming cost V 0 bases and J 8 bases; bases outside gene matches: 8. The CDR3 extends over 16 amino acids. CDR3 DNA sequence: TGTGCCAGCAGCTTAGCGGATAGCGGGGGTCGAGACATTCAGTACTTC. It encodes CASSLADSGGRDIQYF.

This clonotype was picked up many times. DNA for the CDR3: TGTGCCAGCAGCAACACTGCGGGGGGGGAATTTTCCTACAATGAGCAGTTCTTC. The encoded protein is CASSNTAGGEFSYNEQFF. This sequence joins TRBV5-4 and TRBJ2-1, with 9 bases aligning to TRBD2. This CDR3 region has 18 residues. The junction had 12 bases not matched to a gene; V was cut back by 4 bases and J by 1 base. Germline V gene lookup returns CDR1 SGHNT and CDR2 YYREEE (reference sequence).

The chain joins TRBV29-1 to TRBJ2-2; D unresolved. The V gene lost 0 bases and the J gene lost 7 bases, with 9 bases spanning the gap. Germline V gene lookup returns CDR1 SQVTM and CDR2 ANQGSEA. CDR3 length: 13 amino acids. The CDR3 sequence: CSVEDHGFGELFF. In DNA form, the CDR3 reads TGCAGCGTTGAAGATCACGGCTTCGGGGAGCTGTTTTTT.

The DNA for the CDR3 is TGCGCCAGCAGCCCCAGCGGAGGGTCCTACGAGCAGTACTTC. This encodes CASSPSGGSYEQYF. The chain has TRBV5-1 and TRBJ2-7; tentatively, D is TRBD2 (6 bases). This CDR3 region has 14 residues. The germline V gene has CDR1 SGHRS and CDR2 YFSETQ. Trimming pared 4 bases from V and 1 base from J, leaving 12 bases between.

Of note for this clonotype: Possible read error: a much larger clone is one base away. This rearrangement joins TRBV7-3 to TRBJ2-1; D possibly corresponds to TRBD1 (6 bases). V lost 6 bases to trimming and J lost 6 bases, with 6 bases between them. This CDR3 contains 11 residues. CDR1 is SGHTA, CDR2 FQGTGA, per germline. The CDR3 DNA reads TGTGCCAGCAGACAGGGCAATGAGCAGTTCTTC. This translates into CASRQGNEQFF.

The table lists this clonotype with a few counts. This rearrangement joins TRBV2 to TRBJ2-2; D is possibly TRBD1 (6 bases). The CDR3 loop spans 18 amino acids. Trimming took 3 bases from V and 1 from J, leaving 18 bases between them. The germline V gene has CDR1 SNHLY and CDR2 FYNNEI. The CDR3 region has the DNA TGTGCCAGCAGTGACAGGGTCAGGGGCCCCCGGAACACCGGGGAGCTGTTTTTT. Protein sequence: CASSDRVRGPRNTGELFF.